What follows is one TCR beta chain and its context. V lost 3 bases to trimming and J lost 9 bases; unmatched junction nucleotides: 5. Per germline, CDR1 SEHNR and CDR2 FQNEAQ (reference sequence). There are 13 residues in the CDR3. This record belongs to a study of blood T cell repertoires in COVID-19. About the research overall: Nucleic acid was either cDNA or gDNA, and it came from T cells, B-cell-depleted T cells, or PBMCs.

Measured with immunoSEQ multiplex PCR; TCRdb has only the in-frame clones, and not every one. Of about 77,000 clones in the sample, around 69% are singletons; the top ten hold about 16%. The receptor's source is a man between 65 and 79 years old with active or convalescent COVID-19. This chain uses TRBV7-9 with TRBJ2-7; 10 bases agree with TRBD2. Sequencing was done on a sample of peripheral blood. CDR3 nucleotides: TGTGCCAGCAGCTTTTCTAGCGGGGGTGCGCAGTACTTC. Its protein is CASSFSSGGAQYF.